This T cell receptor beta chain appears in the sequencing data of a study of blood T cell repertoires in COVID-19. Study-wide context: The analysed material was cDNA or gDNA that came from T cells, B-cell-depleted T cells, or PBMCs.

Methods used by the authors: Reference gene primers were amplified, and this amplification served to estimate nucleated cell counts. Sequenced by immunoSEQ multiplex PCR; TCRdb stores in-frame clones only, minus some. V, J and clone size derive from that table, while D and trimming were established from the DNA sequence. The sample contains over 150,000 clones, just under 85% of which appear only once. The J segment lost 2 bases and the V segment lost 5 bases, leaving 3 bases of the junction unmatched. Looked up from germline, CDR1 is SGHKS and CDR2 is YYEKEE (reference sequence). The CDR3 totals 13 residues. Seattle cases were enrolled at active infection and followed longitudinally.

The receptor's source is a woman at least 80 years old with COVID-19, enrolled during active disease. The specimen was peripheral blood. This chain connects TRBV5-5 to TRBJ2-7, with 8 positions matching TRBD2. In DNA, the CDR3 is TGTGCCAGCAGTAGGACTAGCCCCTACGAGCAGTACTTC. Encoded protein: CASSRTSPYEQYF.